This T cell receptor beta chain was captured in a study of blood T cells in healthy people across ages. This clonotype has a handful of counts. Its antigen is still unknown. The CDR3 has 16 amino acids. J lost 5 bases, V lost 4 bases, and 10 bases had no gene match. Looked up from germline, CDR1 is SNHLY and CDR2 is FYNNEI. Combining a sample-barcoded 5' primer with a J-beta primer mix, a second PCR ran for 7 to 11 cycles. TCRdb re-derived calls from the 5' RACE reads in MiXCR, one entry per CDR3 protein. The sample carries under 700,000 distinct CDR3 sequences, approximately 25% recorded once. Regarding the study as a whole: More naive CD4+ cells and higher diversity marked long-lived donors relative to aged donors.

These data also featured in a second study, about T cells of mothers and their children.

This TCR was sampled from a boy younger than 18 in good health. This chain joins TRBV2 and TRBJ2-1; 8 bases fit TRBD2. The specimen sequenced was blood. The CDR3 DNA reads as TGTGCCAGCAGTGCCTTAGCGGGGCCACCGGACAATGAGCAGTTCTTC. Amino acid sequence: CASSALAGPPDNEQFF.